The 19 T cell receptor beta chains below were found in one sample sequenced in a study of regulatory and conventional T cells in RAG deficiency. Using immunoSEQ multiplex PCR, the repertoire was profiled, and TCRdb retains in-frame clones only, with some absent. The profile covers 30,000 to 40,000 clones, with about 88% appearing a single time and roughly 15% taken by the ten largest. These data also featured in a second study, about regulatory T cells. This second report adds: Primers: 52 TRBV forward and 13 TRBJ reverse.

Sequences were obtained from CD8+ T cells sorted from blood. The receptors stem from a human donor in good health.

This chain links TRBV2 with TRBJ1-5; D is ambiguous. The CDR3 sequence is 13 residues long. Trimming stripped 2 bases from V and 6 bases from J, with 8 bases between. The germline V gene has CDR1 SNHLY and CDR2 FYNNEI. The CDR3 nucleotides are TGTGCCAGCAGTGAAAACTTCCGTCAGCCCCAGCATTTT. This encodes CASSENFRQPQHF.

The CDR3 DNA sequence: TGCGCCAGCAGCTCCGGACTAGCGGGAGGGTACACCGGGGAGCTGTTTTTT. Translated, it gives CASSSGLAGGYTGELFF. The chain links TRBV5-1 to TRBJ2-2; 15 bases agree with TRBD2. This CDR3 is 17 amino acids long. V shed 3 bases, J shed 3 bases, and the junction held 3 bases outside the gene matches. Germline V lookup: CDR1 SGHRS, CDR2 YFSETQ.

The rearrangement joins TRBV19 to TRBJ1-1, with 9 bases identical to TRBD1. Germline trimming cut 5 bases from V and 1 base from J; bases unmatched to any gene: 5. The CDR3 is made up of 15 amino acids. The germline CDR1 and CDR2 sequences are LNHDA and SQIVND (reference sequence). The CDR3 is CASSWGTGQNTEAFF. The CDR3 coding sequence is TGTGCCAGTAGTTGGGGGACAGGGCAGAACACTGAAGCTTTCTTT.

This chain uses TRBV11-1 with TRBJ2-1; D is perhaps TRBD2 (5 bases). The CDR3 consists of 15 residues. The germline V gene has CDR1 SGHAT and CDR2 FQDESV (reference sequence). Trimming took off 4 bases at V and 2 bases at J, with 12 bases between the two ends. The CDR3 sequence is CASSSVERTYNEQFF. The CDR3 DNA reads as TGTGCCAGCAGCTCAGTCGAGCGGACCTACAATGAGCAGTTCTTC. Looking up the rest from reference TRBV11-1 and TRBJ2-1 gives the full variable domain: EAEVAQSPRYKITEKSQAVAFWCDPISGHATLYWYRQILGQGPELLVQFQDESVVDDSQLPKDRFSAERLKGVDSTLKIQPAELGDSAMYLCASSSVERTYNEQFFGPGTRLTVL.

Remarks on this clone: The same CDR3 can be traced to other DNA sequences in this sample. The V and J genes are TRBV7-8 and TRBJ1-4; D unclear. The CDR3 covers 16 residues. V lost 5 bases, J lost 0 bases, and 13 bases lay in between. Germline values: CDR1 SGHVS, CDR2 FQNEAQ. The CDR3 DNA sequence: TGTGCCAGCAGCCTAAGGAGGACTGCAACTAATGAAAAACTGTTTTTT. It yields the protein CASSLRRTATNEKLFF.

With regard to this clone: Other DNA sequences in the sample encode the same CDR3. The CDR3, as DNA: TGTGCCAGCAGTTACACCCTTCCCCGGACAGGGAGCTCCTACGAGCAGTACTTC. It specifies CASSYTLPRTGSSYEQYF. V usage is TRBV28 and J usage is TRBJ2-7, with 8 bases matching TRBD1. The CDR3 sequence is 18 residues long. The junction had 14 bases not matched to a gene; V was cut back by 4 bases and J by 0 bases. Germline CDR1 and CDR2: MDHEN and SYDVKM. Together with reference TRBV28 and TRBJ2-7, the CDR3 gives the full variable domain: DVKVTQSSRYLVKRTGEKVFLECVQDMDHENMFWYRQDPGLGLRLIYFSYDVKMKEKGDIPEGYSVSREKKERFSLILESASTNQTSMYLCASSYTLPRTGSSYEQYFGPGTRLTVT.

The V and J genes are TRBV13 and TRBJ1-4; D is undetermined. Germline CDR1 PRHDT, CDR2 FYEKMQ (reference sequence). There are 14 residues in the CDR3. V was shortened by 2 bases and J by 6 bases, with 10 bases between the two germline ends. The CDR3 nucleotides are TGTGCCAGCAGCTTACGTGCAGGAGATGAAAAACTGTTTTTT. It codes for CASSLRAGDEKLFF.

This chain joins TRBV9 and TRBJ2-2; TRBD1 matches 10 bases. The CDR3 has 15 amino acids. Germline lookup yields CDR1 SGDLS and CDR2 YYNGEE. V dropped 3 bases and J dropped 7; count of bases not matched to a gene: 6. The CDR3 DNA follows: TGTGCCAGCAGCGGCGGGACAGGGGTTGTCGGGGAGCTGTTTTTT. It specifies CASSGGTGVVGELFF.

This chain uses TRBV21-1 with TRBJ1-1. TRBV21-1 constitutes a pseudogene. The CDR3 totals 14 residues. The DNA for the CDR3 is TGTGCCAGCAGCGAAGTAATACGGAACACTGAAGCTTTCTTT. Residues: CASSEVIRNTEAFF.

This chain connects TRBV25-1 to TRBJ2-7; D not certain. Germline lookup yields CDR1 MGHDK and CDR2 SYGVNS. Trimming removed 4 bases from V and 4 bases from J, with 5 bases in between. The length of the CDR3 is 11 residues. The DNA for the CDR3 is TGTGCCAGCAGTGTGTTTTACGAGCAGTACTTC. It codes for CASSVFYEQYF.

This chain links TRBV9 with TRBJ2-5; possible D gene TRBD2, 6 bases. The CDR3 is 14 amino acids. Trimming cost V 1 base and J 5 bases, with 12 bases left between them. Germline assignment: CDR1 SGDLS and CDR2 YYNGEE. Here the CDR3 DNA reads TGTGCCAGCAGCGTATCTCTAGGAGGGGAGACCCAGTACTTC. The encoded protein is CASSVSLGGETQYF.

The chain has TRBV7-2 and TRBJ2-1; D is perhaps TRBD2 (7 bases). The V end was cut by 0 bases, the J end by 6 bases, with 9 bases between. This CDR3 is 14 amino acids long. Germline V gives CDR1 SGHTA, CDR2 FQGNSA. The DNA for the CDR3 is TGTGCCAGCAGCTTAGCGGGGGGGCTCAATGAGCAGTTCTTC. Translation gives CASSLAGGLNEQFF.

This chain joins TRBV19 and TRBJ2-5; D is perhaps TRBD2 (6 bases). The CDR3 has 18 amino acids. Germline values: CDR1 LNHDA, CDR2 SQIVND (reference sequence). V lost 7 bases to trimming and J lost 4 bases, with 28 bases between them. In DNA form, the CDR3 reads TGTGCCAGTACGCCGCCGGGGGTTAACCCTATCGGACGAGAGACCCAGTACTTC. It is translated as CASTPPGVNPIGRETQYF.

CDR3 coding DNA: TGTGCCAGCAGTGCAAGACTGGGGAGGAAAAATGGCTACACCTTC. Protein: CASSARLGRKNGYTF. The rearrangement joins TRBV27 to TRBJ1-2, with D uncertain. The V end was cut by 5 bases, the J end by 6 bases, with 19 bases between. The CDR3 runs to 15 residues. Looked up from germline, CDR1 is MNHEY and CDR2 is SMNVEV (reference sequence).

The chain employs TRBV4-1 and TRBJ1-1, with 7 bases fitting TRBD1. The CDR3 runs to 13 residues. V shed 2 bases and J 8 bases; nucleotides not matched to a gene: 5. Germline lookup yields CDR1 MGHRA and CDR2 YSYEKL. The CDR3 protein is CASSQQTGSEAFF. The DNA of the CDR3 is TGCGCCAGCAGCCAACAGACAGGGTCCGAAGCTTTCTTT.

The chain combines TRBV7-9 with TRBJ2-7, with no clear D. The CDR3 totals 11 residues. Trimming cost V 5 bases and J 3 bases, with 5 bases left between them. Germline-derived CDR1 and CDR2 are SEHNR and FQNEAQ (reference sequence). This CDR3 is CASSPSYEQYF. CDR3 coding DNA: TGTGCCAGCAGCCCCAGCTACGAGCAGTACTTC.

V and J are TRBV7-2 and TRBJ2-5, with 10 bases identical to TRBD2. V lost 5 bases, J lost 5 bases, and 8 bases stayed unmatched. There are 15 residues in the CDR3. Per the germline V gene, CDR1 is SGHTA and CDR2 is FQGNSA. The CDR3 DNA follows: TGTGCCAGCAGCAGACAGCGGGGGGGCTCGGAGACCCAGTACTTC. Its translation: CASSRQRGGSETQYF.

On this clone: The junction and the germline gene differ at one end; a read error may be behind it. The J gene is TRBJ2-7, the V gene TRBV6-1; TRBD2 aligns across 9 bases. This CDR3 region has 10 residues. In germline, CDR1 is MNHNS, CDR2 SASEGT. Here the CDR3 reads CASRGTSIHF. The CDR3 DNA follows: TGTGCCAGCAGGGGGACTAGCATCCACTTC.

V is TRBV7-9 and J is TRBJ2-3; weak D call: TRBD2 (6 bases). Germline CDR1 reads SEHNR; CDR2 reads FQNEAQ (reference sequence). This CDR3 is 12 amino acids long. V was trimmed by 4 bases and J by 11 bases, leaving 13 bases between them. In nucleotides, the CDR3 is TGTGCCAGCAGCTCGACTAGAGGAGAGCAGTATTTT. Its translation is CASSSTRGEQYF. The whole variable domain, remainder taken from reference TRBV7-9 and TRBJ2-3, is DTGVSQNPRHKITKRGQNVTFRCDPISEHNRLYWYRQTLGQGPEFLTYFQNEAQLEKSRLLSDRFSAERPKGSFSTLEIQRTEQGDSAMYLCASSSTRGEQYFGPGTRLTVL.